This entry lists 26 T cell receptor beta chains sequenced from one sample in a study of early T cells in non-severe SARS-CoV-2 infection. TCRdb recomputed calls from the 5' RACE reads with MiXCR, one row per CDR3 protein. The profile shows 40,000 or so distinct CDR3 sequences, 5.4% of them singletons. The sequencing here drew on whole blood, taken at baseline. The source of these receptors is an adult who was a healthcare worker with PCR-confirmed SARS-CoV-2 infection or an uninfected control (not recorded which).

This clonotype was counted at least ten times. The CDR3: CSARDRRGVQDIQYF. The CDR3 DNA reads as TGCAGTGCTAGAGATCGGAGGGGAGTCCAGGACATTCAGTACTTC. V usage is TRBV20-1 and J usage is TRBJ2-4; the D gene is possibly TRBD2 (6 bases). This CDR3 region has 15 residues. CDR1 is DFQATT, CDR2 SNEGSKA, per germline (reference sequence). V lost 0 bases and J lost 8, with 17 bases in between.

With regard to this clonotype: This may come from a read error, since a much larger clone is one base off. The V call is TRBV5-1, the J call TRBJ2-1; D not resolved. The CDR3 covers 15 residues. CDR1 is SGHRS and CDR2 is YFSETQ in the germline V gene. Trimming stripped 7 bases from V and 3 bases from J, with 17 bases between. Here the CDR3 DNA reads TGCGCCAGCGGGAAAGGGCCCAATAACTACAATGAGCAGTTCTTC. This gives the protein CASGKGPNNYNEQFF.

Many counts were recorded for this clonotype. V is TRBV30 and J is TRBJ2-3, with D possibly matching TRBD2 (6 bases). The CDR3 sequence is 13 residues long. With 1 base removed from V and 3 bases from J, the gap between germline ends came to 8 bases. CDR1 is GTSNPN and CDR2 is SVGIG in the germline V gene (reference sequence). CDR3 bases: TGTGCCTGGAGTGCGGCGGGGACAGATACGCAGTATTTT. The encoded protein is CAWSAAGTDTQYF.

This clonotype is termed medium-sized (0.01 to 0.1%). The rearrangement uses TRBV6-1 and TRBJ2-3, with 8 bases identical to TRBD2. The CDR3 sequence is 14 residues long. The germline gives CDR1 MNHNS, CDR2 SASEGT. With V trimmed by 8 bases and J by 5 bases, 9 bases remained unmatched. The CDR3 here is CASGTGGGGDTQYF. The CDR3 DNA is TGTGCCAGCGGGACGGGAGGGGGAGGAGATACGCAGTATTTT.

This clonotype was counted only a few times. The rearrangement uses TRBV20-1 and TRBJ2-1, with D possibly TRBD1 on 5 matching bases. Trimming removed 6 bases from V and 1 base from J, with 7 bases in between. CDR1 is DFQATT, CDR2 SNEGSKA, per germline (reference sequence). CDR3 length: 12 amino acids. The CDR3 bases are TGCAGTGCACAGGAATCCTACAATGAGCAGTTCTTC. Amino acids: CSAQESYNEQFF.

There are many counts of this clonotype. The chain couples TRBV12-3 or TRBV12-4 to TRBJ1-2, with 9 bases aligning to TRBD1. The CDR3 runs 14 residues. V trimming: 3 bases; J trimming: 2 bases; junction bases outside the gene matches: 1. CDR3 sequence: CASSFTGGNYGYTF. In DNA form, the CDR3 reads TGTGCCAGCAGTTTTACAGGGGGCAACTATGGCTACACCTTC.

This clonotype was found many times. The chain couples TRBV11-2 to TRBJ2-5; D remains unclear. Trimming shortened V by 4 bases and J by 7 bases, and 10 bases separated the two germline ends. CDR1 and CDR2 (germline): SGHAT, FQNNGV. CDR3 length equals 12 residues. The CDR3 sequence: CASSSFIGTQYF. Here the CDR3 DNA reads TGTGCCAGCAGCTCATTTATTGGGACCCAGTACTTC.

In this sample, this clonotype turned up many times. The V and J genes are TRBV10-3 and TRBJ2-1; no definite D call. This CDR3 has 13 residues. Deletions cut 11 bases from V and 3 bases from J, with 14 bases between. Germline CDR1 reads ENHRY; CDR2 reads SYGVKD. The CDR3 nucleotides read TGTGCCGCGTGTCCAGAGAGCTACAATGAGCAGTTCTTC. This encodes CAACPESYNEQFF.

There are many counts of this clonotype. V gene TRBV19 combines with J gene TRBJ2-2, with D possibly being TRBD2 (5 bases). This CDR3 has 14 amino acids. Germline V CDR1 and CDR2: LNHDA, SQIVND (reference sequence). Trimming stripped 7 bases from V and 4 bases from J, with 13 bases between. The CDR3 sequence is CASTAGTSTGELFF. The CDR3 DNA follows: TGTGCCAGTACTGCGGGCACGAGCACCGGGGAGCTGTTTTTT.

This clonotype showed up many times. This chain links TRBV28 with TRBJ2-3; 9 bases are a match to TRBD2. The CDR3 covers 15 residues. Unmatched junction bases numbered 5, after V lost 6 bases and J lost 1 base. Looked up from germline, CDR1 is MDHEN and CDR2 is SYDVKM. The CDR3 loop reads CASSLAGEGTDTQYF. The CDR3 DNA reads TGTGCCAGCAGCTTAGCGGGAGAAGGCACAGATACGCAGTATTTT.

V is TRBV2 and J is TRBJ2-7, with D perhaps matching TRBD1 or TRBD2 (5 bases each). The CDR3 sequence is 15 residues long. Germline CDR1 reads SNHLY; CDR2 reads FYNNEI. Trimming took 7 bases from V and 2 from J, leaving 18 bases between them. The CDR3, as DNA: TGTGCCAGCATGAGCGGTCGGACACCCCCCTACGAGCAGTACTTC. Translated: CASMSGRTPPYEQYF.

This clonotype came up a few times. The chain uses TRBV7-6 and TRBJ2-2; the D gene is possibly TRBD2 (5 bases). Germline V lookup: CDR1 SGHVS, CDR2 FNYEAQ. V lost 6 bases, J lost 2 bases, and 13 bases lay in between. There are 15 residues in the CDR3. The CDR3: CASSPLRVNTGELFF. As DNA, the CDR3 is TGTGCCAGCAGTCCCCTGAGGGTTAACACCGGGGAGCTGTTTTTT.

This clonotype was seen repeatedly, ten times or more. J is TRBJ1-1 and V is TRBV19, with D possibly matching TRBD1 (6 bases). This CDR3 is built from 15 residues. Per the germline V gene, CDR1 is LNHDA and CDR2 is SQIVND (reference sequence). V was cut by 5 bases and J by 1 base, with 14 bases left in between. Here the CDR3 reads CASSLRQARNTEAFF. The CDR3 nucleotides read TGTGCCAGTAGTCTCCGACAGGCGAGGAACACTGAAGCTTTCTTT.

Many counts were recorded for this clonotype. The rearrangement links TRBV20-1 to TRBJ1-5; 7 nucleotides agree with TRBD1. In germline, CDR1 is DFQATT, CDR2 SNEGSKA (reference sequence). This CDR3 has 13 amino acids. V lost 6 bases and J lost 4; bases outside the gene matches: 6. CDR3 residues: CSALGQTNQPQHF. CDR3 DNA: TGCAGTGCCCTGGGACAGACGAATCAGCCCCAGCATTTT.

This clonotype was detected only a few times. V gene TRBV5-6 combines with J gene TRBJ2-7, with D possibly being TRBD1 (6 bases). The V end lost 4 bases, the J end lost 0 bases, and 14 bases lay between the germline ends. CDR3 length: 15 amino acids. Per the germline V gene, CDR1 is SGHDT and CDR2 is YYEEEE. The DNA for the CDR3 is TGTGCCAGCAGCAAAAGACAGGCCTACTCCTACGAGCAGTACGTC. Its translation: CASSKRQAYSYEQYV.

This sequence joins TRBV20-1 and TRBJ2-1; 13 bases line up with TRBD2. Germline lookup yields CDR1 DFQATT and CDR2 SNEGSKA (reference sequence). The CDR3 has 15 amino acids. V dropped 3 bases and J dropped 6; count of bases not matched to a gene: 5. The DNA for the CDR3 is TGCAGTGCTAGCGACGGGACTAGCGGGACCAATGAGCAGTTCTTC. Its translation is CSASDGTSGTNEQFF.

This clonotype has just a few counts. The chain has TRBV4-2 and TRBJ2-1; D gene unclear. The CDR3 totals 12 residues. Germline values: CDR1 LGHNA, CDR2 YNFKEQ. The V end lost 0 bases, the J end lost 8 bases, and 5 bases lay between the germline ends. CDR3 region: CASSQDSYEQFF. DNA of the CDR3: TGTGCCAGCAGCCAAGATAGCTATGAGCAGTTCTTC.

This clonotype has only a few counts. The chain uses TRBV30 and TRBJ2-2; D may be TRBD2 (5 bases). Germline CDR1 and CDR2: GTSNPN and SVGIG (reference sequence). The V gene lost 2 bases and the J gene lost 0 bases, with 19 bases spanning the gap. The CDR3 has 18 amino acids. The CDR3 protein is CAWSSISARYANTGELFF. The CDR3 nucleotides are TGTGCCTGGAGTTCGATTAGCGCCCGATACGCGAACACCGGGGAGCTGTTTTTT.

This clonotype was seen many times. CDR3 DNA sequence: TGTGCCAGCTCACCAAGGGCCACCATCTCCTACGAGCAGTACTTC. It specifies CASSPRATISYEQYF. This rearrangement joins TRBV18 to TRBJ2-7; D remains ambiguous. The V gene lost 2 bases and the J gene lost 0 bases, with 11 bases spanning the gap. This CDR3 has 15 residues. The germline V gene encodes CDR1 KGHSH and CDR2 LQKENI.

The chain uses TRBV11-2 and TRBJ2-2; D is uncertain. Trimming removed 2 bases at V and 1 base at J, with 11 bases between. The CDR3 covers 16 residues. The germline CDR1 and CDR2 sequences are SGHAT and FQNNGV. CDR3 DNA sequence: TGTGCCAGCAGCTTACAATACTATAGGAACACCGGGGAGCTGTTTTTT. Translated, it gives CASSLQYYRNTGELFF.

Ten or more counts support this clonotype. The V gene is TRBV29-1, the J gene TRBJ1-5, with D possibly TRBD1 on 5 matching bases. This CDR3 is built from 13 residues. CDR1 SQVTM and CDR2 ANQGSEA come from the germline V gene. Trimming left V 1 base short and J 2 bases short, with 6 bases between. The CDR3 sequence: CSVEGGGNQPQHF. The DNA of the CDR3 is TGCAGCGTTGAAGGAGGGGGCAATCAGCCCCAGCATTTT.

At least ten counts were recorded for this clonotype. The chain joins TRBV3-1 to TRBJ2-1, with D possibly matching TRBD2 (5 bases). V lost 0 bases, J lost 4 bases, and 16 bases lay in between. Germline V gene data show CDR1 as LGHDT and CDR2 as YNNKEL (reference sequence). CDR3 length: 17 amino acids. Here the CDR3 reads CASSQERAVRRYNEQFF. The CDR3 DNA reads as TGTGCCAGCAGCCAAGAAAGAGCGGTACGAAGGTACAATGAGCAGTTCTTC.

With regard to this clonotype: This may be a read error: a much more frequent sequence differs by one nucleotide. V gene TRBV12-3 or TRBV12-4 combines with J gene TRBJ2-1, with 9 positions matching TRBD2. The CDR3 totals 15 residues. The CDR3 is CASSLLAGHVDELFF. DNA for the CDR3: TGTGCCAGCAGTTTGCTAGCGGGACATGTCGATGAGCTGTTCTTC.

This clonotype occurred many times. The V gene is TRBV27, the J gene TRBJ2-7; 13 nucleotides align to TRBD2. Germline V gene sequence: CDR1 MNHEY, CDR2 SMNVEV (reference sequence). J gave up 6 bases and V 5 bases, and 4 bases lay outside the gene matches. The length of the CDR3 is 14 residues. CDR3 loop: CASSRTSGSGEQYV. The DNA of the CDR3 is TGTGCCAGCAGTCGGACTAGCGGGAGCGGCGAGCAGTACGTC.

This clonotype was detected only a few times. The chain links TRBV11-2 to TRBJ2-2; a possible D gene is TRBD2 (5 bases). The germline V gene encodes CDR1 SGHAT and CDR2 FQNNGV. The CDR3 has 15 amino acids. Trimming pared 4 bases from V and 1 base from J, leaving 10 bases between. CDR3 sequence: CASSWSGRNTGELFF. The CDR3 region has the DNA TGTGCCAGCAGCTGGAGCGGAAGGAACACCGGGGAGCTGTTTTTT.

This clonotype was observed at least ten times. The chain has TRBV29-1 and TRBJ2-3; 11 bases align to TRBD2. Trimming at V came to 1 base and at J to 2 bases, leaving 14 bases not matched to a gene. CDR1 and CDR2 from the germline V gene are SQVTM and ANQGSEA. The CDR3 length is 19 residues. The CDR3: CSVEGIELAGVSFTDTQYF. In DNA, the CDR3 is TGCAGCGTTGAAGGAATAGAACTAGCGGGAGTTTCCTTCACAGATACGCAGTATTTT.